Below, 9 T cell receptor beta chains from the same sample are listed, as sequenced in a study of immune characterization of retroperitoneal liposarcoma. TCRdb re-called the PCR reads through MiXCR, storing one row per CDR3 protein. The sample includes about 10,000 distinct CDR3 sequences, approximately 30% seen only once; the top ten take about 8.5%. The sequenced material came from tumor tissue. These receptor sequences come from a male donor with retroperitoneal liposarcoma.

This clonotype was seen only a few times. The DNA of the CDR3 is TGTGCCAGCAGCCGCGGGGGGACCAGTAGGAATGAGCAGTTCTTC. Translating gives CASSRGGTSRNEQFF. The chain uses TRBV6-1 and TRBJ2-1; 8 bases agree with TRBD2. CDR1 MNHNS and CDR2 SASEGT come from the germline V gene. The CDR3 consists of 15 residues. J lost 7 bases, V lost 6 bases, and 11 bases had no gene match.

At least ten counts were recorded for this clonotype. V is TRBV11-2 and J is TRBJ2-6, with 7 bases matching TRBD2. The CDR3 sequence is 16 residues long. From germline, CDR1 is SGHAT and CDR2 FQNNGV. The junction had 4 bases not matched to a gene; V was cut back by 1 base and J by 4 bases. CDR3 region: CASSLAGGLGANVLTF. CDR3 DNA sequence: TGTGCCAGCAGCTTAGCGGGGGGTTTAGGGGCCAACGTCCTGACTTTC.

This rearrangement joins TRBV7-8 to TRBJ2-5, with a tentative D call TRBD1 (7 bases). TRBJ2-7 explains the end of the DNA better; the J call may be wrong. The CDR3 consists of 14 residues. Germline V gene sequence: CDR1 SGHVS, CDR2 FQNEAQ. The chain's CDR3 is CASSQPGGPYEQYF. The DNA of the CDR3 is TGTGCCAGCAGCCAACCAGGGGGGCCCTACGAGCAGTACTTC.

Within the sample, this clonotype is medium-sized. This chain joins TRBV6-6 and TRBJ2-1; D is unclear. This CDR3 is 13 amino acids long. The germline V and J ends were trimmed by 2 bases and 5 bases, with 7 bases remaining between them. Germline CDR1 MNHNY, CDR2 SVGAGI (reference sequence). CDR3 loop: CASSYGGDNEQFF. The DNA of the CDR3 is TGTGCCAGCAGTTACGGCGGAGACAATGAGCAGTTCTTC.

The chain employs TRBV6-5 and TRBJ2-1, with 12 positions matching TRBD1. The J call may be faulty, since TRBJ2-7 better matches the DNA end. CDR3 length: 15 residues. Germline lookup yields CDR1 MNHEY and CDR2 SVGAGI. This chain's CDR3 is CASSESGTGGDEQYF. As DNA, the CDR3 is TGTGCCAGCAGTGAATCCGGGACAGGGGGCGATGAGCAGTACTTC.

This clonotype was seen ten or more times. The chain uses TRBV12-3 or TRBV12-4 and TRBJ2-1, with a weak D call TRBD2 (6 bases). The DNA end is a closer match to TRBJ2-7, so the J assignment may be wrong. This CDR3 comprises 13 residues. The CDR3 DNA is TGTGCCAGCAGCCCTCGACTAGATGGCGAGCAGTACTTC. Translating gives CASSPRLDGEQYF.

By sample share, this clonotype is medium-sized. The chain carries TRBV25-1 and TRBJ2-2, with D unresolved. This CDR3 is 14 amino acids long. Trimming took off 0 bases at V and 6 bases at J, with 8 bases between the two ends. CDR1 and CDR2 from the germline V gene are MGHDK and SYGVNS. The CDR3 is CASSEYSAAGELFF. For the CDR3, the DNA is TGTGCCAGCAGTGAATATTCGGCGGCCGGGGAGCTGTTTTTT.

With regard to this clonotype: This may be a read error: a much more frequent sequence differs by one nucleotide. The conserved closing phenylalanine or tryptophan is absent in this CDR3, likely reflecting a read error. Written as DNA, the CDR3 is TGTGCCAGCAGCTTAGTCGGCGGGAGCAGGTACGAGCAGTACTTG. Protein: CASSLVGGSRYEQYL. The V and J genes are TRBV11-3 and TRBJ2-1; 7 positions agree with TRBD2. The assigned J gene may be wrong: the sequence end matches TRBJ2-7 better. CDR3 size: 15 residues. Germline CDR1 SGHNT, CDR2 YENEEA.

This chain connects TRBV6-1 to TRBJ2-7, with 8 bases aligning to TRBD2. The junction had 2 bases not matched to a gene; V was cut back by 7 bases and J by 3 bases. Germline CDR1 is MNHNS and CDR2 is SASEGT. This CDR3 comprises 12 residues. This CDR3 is CASMSGSYEQYF. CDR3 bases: TGTGCCAGCATGAGCGGGAGCTACGAGCAGTACTTC.